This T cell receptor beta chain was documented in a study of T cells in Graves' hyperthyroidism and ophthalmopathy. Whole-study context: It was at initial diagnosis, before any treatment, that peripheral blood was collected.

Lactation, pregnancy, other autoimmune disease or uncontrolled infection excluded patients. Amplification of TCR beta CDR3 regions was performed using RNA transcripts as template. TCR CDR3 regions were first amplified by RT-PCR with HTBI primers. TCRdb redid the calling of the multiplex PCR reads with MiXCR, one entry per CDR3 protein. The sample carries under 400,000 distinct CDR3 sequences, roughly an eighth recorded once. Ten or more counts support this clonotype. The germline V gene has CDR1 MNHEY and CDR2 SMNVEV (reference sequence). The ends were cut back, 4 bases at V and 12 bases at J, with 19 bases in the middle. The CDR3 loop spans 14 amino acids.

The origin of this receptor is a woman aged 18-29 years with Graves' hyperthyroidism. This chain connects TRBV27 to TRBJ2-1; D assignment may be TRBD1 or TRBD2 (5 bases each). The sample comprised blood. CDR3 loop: CASSSGTVPKGQFF. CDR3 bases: TGTGCCAGCAGTTCCGGGACCGTCCCTAAAGGGCAGTTCTTC.